This T cell receptor (beta chain) was identified in a study of graft-versus-host responses after intestinal transplantation. Findings and caveats of the study: Among circulating GvH clones, peak levels were associated with early post-transplant declines in HvG clones. High graft-versus-host to host-versus-graft clonal ratios were seen in allografts of patients with graft-donor T cell macrochimerism. Recipient marrow harbored GvH clones, some of which surfaced first in ileum or blood.

This CDR3 is built from 14 residues. V lost 1 base and J 3 bases, leaving 10 bases between the germline ends. Germline values: CDR1 LGHNA, CDR2 YSLEER. The method was immunoSEQ multiplex PCR; TCRdb's version includes in-frame clones alone and lacks a portion of them. The sample carries some 45,000 clones, around 96% recorded once. In regard to this clone: The antigen is undetermined.

The sequences come from PBMCs, collected approximately 360 days after intestinal transplant. The genes are TRBV4-3 and TRBJ2-7; D may correspond to TRBD1 or TRBD2 (5 bases each). This sequence was found in a human patient who received an intestinal transplant, so some T cells may come from the graft donor. This chain's CDR3 is CASSQVQEVYEQYF. As DNA, the CDR3 is TGCGCCAGCAGCCAAGTACAGGAGGTCTACGAGCAGTACTTC.